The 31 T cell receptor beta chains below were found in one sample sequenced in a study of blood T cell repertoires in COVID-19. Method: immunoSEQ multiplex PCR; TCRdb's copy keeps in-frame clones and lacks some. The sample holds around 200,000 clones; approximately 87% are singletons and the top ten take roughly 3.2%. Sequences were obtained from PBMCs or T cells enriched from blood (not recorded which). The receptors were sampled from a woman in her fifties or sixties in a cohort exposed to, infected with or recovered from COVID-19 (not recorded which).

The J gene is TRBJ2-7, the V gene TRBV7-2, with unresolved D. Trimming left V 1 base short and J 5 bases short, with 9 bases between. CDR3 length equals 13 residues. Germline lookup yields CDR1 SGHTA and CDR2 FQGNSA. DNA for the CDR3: TGTGCCAGCAGCTTAGACAAATTTGACGAGCAGTACTTC. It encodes CASSLDKFDEQYF.

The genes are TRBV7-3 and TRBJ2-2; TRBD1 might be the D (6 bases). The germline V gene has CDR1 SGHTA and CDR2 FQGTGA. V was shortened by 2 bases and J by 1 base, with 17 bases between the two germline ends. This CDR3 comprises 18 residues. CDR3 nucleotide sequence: TGTGCCAGCAGCTTACGCGTAACCGGACAGATGAACACCGGGGAGCTGTTTTTT. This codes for CASSLRVTGQMNTGELFF.

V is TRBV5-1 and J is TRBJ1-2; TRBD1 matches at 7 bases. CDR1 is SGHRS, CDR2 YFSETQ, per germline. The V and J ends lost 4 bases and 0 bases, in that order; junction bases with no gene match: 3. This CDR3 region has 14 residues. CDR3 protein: CASSEGTANYGYTF. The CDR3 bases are TGCGCCAGCAGCGAAGGGACAGCTAACTATGGCTACACCTTC. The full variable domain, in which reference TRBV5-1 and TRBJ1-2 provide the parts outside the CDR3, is KAGVTQTPRYLIKTRGQQVTLSCSPISGHRSVSWYQQTPGQGLQFLFEYFSETQRNKGNFPGRFSGRQFSNSRSEMNVSTLELGDSALYLCASSEGTANYGYTFGSGTRLTVV.

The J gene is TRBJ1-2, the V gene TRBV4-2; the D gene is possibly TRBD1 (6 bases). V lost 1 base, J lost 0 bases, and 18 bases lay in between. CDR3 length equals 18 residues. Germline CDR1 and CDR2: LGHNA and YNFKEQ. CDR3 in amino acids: CASSQALIHRATNYGYTF. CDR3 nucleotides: TGTGCCAGCAGCCAAGCCCTCATTCACAGGGCGACTAACTATGGCTACACCTTC.

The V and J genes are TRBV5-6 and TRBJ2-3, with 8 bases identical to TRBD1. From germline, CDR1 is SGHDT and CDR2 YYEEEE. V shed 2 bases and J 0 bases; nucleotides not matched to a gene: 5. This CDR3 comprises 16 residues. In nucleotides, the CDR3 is TGTGCCAGCAGCTTATACCGGGACAGGAGCACAGATACGCAGTATTTT. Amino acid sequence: CASSLYRDRSTDTQYF.

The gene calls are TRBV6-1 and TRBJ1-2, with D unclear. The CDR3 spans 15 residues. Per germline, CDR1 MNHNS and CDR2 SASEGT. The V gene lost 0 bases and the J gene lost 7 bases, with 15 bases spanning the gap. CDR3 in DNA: TGTGCCAGCAGTGAAGCCGGCCCGGCCGCGGGTGGCTACACCTTC. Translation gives CASSEAGPAAGGYTF.

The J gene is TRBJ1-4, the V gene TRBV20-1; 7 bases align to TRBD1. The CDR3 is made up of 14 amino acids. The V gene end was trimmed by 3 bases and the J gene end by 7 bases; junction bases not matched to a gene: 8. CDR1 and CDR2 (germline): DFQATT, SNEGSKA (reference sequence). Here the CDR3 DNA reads TGCAGTGCTAGTACGGGACAGCAAAGTGAAAAACTGTTTTTT. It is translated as CSASTGQQSEKLFF.

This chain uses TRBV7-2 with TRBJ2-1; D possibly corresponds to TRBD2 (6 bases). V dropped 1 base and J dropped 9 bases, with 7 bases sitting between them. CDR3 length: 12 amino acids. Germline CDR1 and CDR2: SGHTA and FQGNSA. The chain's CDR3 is CASSLEGGEQFF. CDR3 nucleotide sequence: TGTGCCAGCAGCTTAGAGGGAGGTGAGCAGTTCTTC.

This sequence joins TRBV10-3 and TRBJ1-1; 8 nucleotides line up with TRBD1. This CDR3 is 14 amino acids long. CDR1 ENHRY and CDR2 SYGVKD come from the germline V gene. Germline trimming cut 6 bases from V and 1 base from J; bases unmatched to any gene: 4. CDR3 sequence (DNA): TGTGCCATCAGGGTGGGGACAGGGAACACTGAAGCTTTCTTT. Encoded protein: CAIRVGTGNTEAFF.

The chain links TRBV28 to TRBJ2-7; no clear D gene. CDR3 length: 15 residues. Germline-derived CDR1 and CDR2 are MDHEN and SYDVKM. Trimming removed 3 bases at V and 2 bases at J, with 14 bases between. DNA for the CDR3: TGTGCCAGCAGTTTGGGCCCGGTGATAACCTACGAGCAGTACTTC. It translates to CASSLGPVITYEQYF.

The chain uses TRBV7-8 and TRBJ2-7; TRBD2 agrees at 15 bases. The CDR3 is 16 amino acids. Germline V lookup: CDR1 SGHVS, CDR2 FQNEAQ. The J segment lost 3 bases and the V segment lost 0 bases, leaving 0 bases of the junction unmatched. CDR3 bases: TGTGCCAGCAGCTTAGCGGGACTAGCGGGGGGCTACGAGCAGTACTTC. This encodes CASSLAGLAGGYEQYF.

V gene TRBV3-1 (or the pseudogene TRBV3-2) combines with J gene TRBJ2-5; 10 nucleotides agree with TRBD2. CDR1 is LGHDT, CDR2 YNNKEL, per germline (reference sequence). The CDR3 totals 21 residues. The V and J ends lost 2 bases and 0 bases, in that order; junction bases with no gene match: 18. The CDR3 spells CASSQKLGLAVMVPNQETQYF. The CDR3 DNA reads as TGTGCCAGCAGCCAAAAGCTTGGACTAGCGGTTATGGTTCCCAACCAAGAGACCCAGTACTTC.

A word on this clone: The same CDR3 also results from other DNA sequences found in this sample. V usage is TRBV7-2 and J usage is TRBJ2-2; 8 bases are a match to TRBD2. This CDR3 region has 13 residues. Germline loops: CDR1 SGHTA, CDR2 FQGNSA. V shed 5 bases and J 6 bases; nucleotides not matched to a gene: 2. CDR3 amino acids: CASSQLAAGELFF. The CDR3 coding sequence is TGTGCCAGCAGCCAACTAGCGGCCGGGGAGCTGTTTTTT.

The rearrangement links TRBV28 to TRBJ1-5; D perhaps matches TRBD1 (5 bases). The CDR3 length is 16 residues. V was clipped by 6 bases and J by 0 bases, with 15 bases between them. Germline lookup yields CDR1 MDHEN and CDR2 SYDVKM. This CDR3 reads CASSQLGLYSNQPQHF. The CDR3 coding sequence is TGTGCCAGCAGCCAATTGGGGCTTTATAGCAATCAGCCCCAGCATTTT.

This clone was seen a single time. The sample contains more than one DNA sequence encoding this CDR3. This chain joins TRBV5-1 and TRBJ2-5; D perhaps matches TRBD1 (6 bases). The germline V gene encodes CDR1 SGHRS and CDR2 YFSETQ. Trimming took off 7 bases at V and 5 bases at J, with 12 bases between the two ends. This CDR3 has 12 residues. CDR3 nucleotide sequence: TGCGCCAGCGGGGGCCAAGGGGAGACCCAGTACTTC. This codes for CASGGQGETQYF.

The CDR3: CASGLRGDTQYF. Written as DNA, the CDR3 is TGTGCTAGTGGCCTCAGAGGAGATACGCAGTATTTT. The chain recombines TRBV12-5 with TRBJ2-3; D is unresolved. The germline V gene encodes CDR1 LGHNT and CDR2 FRNRAP. V dropped 6 bases and J dropped 5 bases, with 9 bases sitting between them. The CDR3 extends over 12 amino acids.

CDR3 region: CSASDSGGTTDTQYF. DNA of the CDR3: TGCAGTGCTAGTGATAGCGGGGGGACCACAGATACGCAGTATTTT. The J gene is TRBJ2-3, the V gene TRBV20-1, with 10 bases matching TRBD2. The V gene's germline CDR1 is DFQATT and CDR2 SNEGSKA (reference sequence). The CDR3 loop spans 15 amino acids. The V segment lost 3 bases and the J segment 2 bases; nucleotides outside the gene matches: 5.

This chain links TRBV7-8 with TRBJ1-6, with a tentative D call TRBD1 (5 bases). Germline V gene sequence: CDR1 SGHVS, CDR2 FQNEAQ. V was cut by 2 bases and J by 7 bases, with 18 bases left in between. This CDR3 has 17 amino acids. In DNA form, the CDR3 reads TGTGCCAGCAGCTTATCGTTTGGCAGGGTGGGCAATTCACCCCTCCACTTT. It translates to CASSLSFGRVGNSPLHF.

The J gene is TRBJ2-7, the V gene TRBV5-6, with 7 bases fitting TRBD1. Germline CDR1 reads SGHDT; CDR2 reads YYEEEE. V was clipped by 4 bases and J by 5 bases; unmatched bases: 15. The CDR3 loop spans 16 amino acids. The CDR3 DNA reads TGTGCCAGCAGCGCGAGCAACAGGGGCGGTGACAACGAGCAGTACTTC. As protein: CASSASNRGGDNEQYF.

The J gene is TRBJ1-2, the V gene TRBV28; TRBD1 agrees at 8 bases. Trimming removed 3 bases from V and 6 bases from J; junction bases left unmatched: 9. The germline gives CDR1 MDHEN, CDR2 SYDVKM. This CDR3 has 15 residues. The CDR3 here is CASSFPLGQGDGYTF. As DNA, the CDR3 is TGTGCCAGCAGTTTCCCTCTCGGACAGGGAGATGGCTACACCTTC.

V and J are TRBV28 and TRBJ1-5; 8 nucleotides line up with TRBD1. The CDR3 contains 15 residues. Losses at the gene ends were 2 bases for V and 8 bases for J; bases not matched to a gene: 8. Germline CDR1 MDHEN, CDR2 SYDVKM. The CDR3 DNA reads TGTGCCAGCAGTTTAGCCAGGGGGCGTTTGGAGCCCCAGCATTTT. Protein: CASSLARGRLEPQHF. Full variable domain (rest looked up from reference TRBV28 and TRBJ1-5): DVKVTQSSRYLVKRTGEKVFLECVQDMDHENMFWYRQDPGLGLRLIYFSYDVKMKEKGDIPEGYSVSREKKERFSLILESASTNQTSMYLCASSLARGRLEPQHFGDGTRLSIL.

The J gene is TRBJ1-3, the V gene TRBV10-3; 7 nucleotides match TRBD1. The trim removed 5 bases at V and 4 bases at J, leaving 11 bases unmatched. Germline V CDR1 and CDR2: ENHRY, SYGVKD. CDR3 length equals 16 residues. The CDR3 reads CAISRGQRSKGNTIYF. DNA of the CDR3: TGTGCCATCAGTAGGGGACAGCGAAGCAAGGGAAACACCATATATTTT.

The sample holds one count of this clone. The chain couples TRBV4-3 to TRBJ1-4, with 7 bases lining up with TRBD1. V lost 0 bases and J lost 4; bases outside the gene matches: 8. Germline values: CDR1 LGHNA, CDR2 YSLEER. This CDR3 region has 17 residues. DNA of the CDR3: TGCGCCAGCAGCCAAGATTCGGTGGGGACAGTTAATGAAAAACTGTTTTTT. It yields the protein CASSQDSVGTVNEKLFF.

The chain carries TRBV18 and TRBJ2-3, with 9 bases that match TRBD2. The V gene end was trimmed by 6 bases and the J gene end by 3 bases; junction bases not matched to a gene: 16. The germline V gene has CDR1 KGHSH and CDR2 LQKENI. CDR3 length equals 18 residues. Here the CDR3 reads CASSPAAGGRVGTDTQYF. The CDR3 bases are TGTGCCAGCTCGCCCGCGGCGGGGGGGCGTGTAGGAACAGATACGCAGTATTTT.

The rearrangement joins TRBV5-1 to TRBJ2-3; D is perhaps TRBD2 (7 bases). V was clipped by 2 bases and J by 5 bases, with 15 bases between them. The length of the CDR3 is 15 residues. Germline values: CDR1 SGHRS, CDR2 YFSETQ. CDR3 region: CASSLSGGRGDTQYF. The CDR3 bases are TGCGCCAGCAGCTTATCGGGGGGCCGTGGAGATACGCAGTATTTT.

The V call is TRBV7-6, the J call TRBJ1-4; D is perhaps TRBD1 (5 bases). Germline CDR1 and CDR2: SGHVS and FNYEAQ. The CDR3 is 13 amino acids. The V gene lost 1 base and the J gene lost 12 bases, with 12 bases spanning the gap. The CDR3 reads CASSLELRDELFF. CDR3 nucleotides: TGTGCCAGCAGCTTAGAACTCAGGGATGAACTGTTTTTT. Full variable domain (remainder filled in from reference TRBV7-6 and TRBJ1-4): GAGVSQSPRYKVTKRGQDVALRCDPISGHVSLYWYRQALGQGPEFLTYFNYEAQQDKSGLPNDRFSAERPEGSISTLTIQRTEQRDSAMYRCASSLELRDELFFGSGTQLSVL.

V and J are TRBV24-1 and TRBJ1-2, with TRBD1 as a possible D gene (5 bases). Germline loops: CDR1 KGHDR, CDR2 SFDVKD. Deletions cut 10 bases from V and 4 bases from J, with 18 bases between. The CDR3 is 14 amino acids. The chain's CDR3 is CATSGVQYAYGYTF. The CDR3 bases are TGTGCCACTTCGGGGGTCCAATATGCCTATGGCTACACCTTC.

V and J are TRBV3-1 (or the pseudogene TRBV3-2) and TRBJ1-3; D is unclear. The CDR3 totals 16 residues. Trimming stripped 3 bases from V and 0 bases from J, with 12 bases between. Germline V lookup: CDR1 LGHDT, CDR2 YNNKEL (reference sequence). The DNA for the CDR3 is TGTGCCAGCAGCCAGACCGGGAGAGACTCTGGAAACACCATATATTTT. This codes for CASSQTGRDSGNTIYF.

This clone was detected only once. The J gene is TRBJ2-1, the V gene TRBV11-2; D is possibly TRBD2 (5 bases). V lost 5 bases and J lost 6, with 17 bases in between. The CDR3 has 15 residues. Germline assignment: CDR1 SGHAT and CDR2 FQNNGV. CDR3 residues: CASSHGRVASNEQFF. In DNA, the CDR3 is TGTGCCAGCAGCCACGGGCGGGTTGCGAGCAATGAGCAGTTCTTC.

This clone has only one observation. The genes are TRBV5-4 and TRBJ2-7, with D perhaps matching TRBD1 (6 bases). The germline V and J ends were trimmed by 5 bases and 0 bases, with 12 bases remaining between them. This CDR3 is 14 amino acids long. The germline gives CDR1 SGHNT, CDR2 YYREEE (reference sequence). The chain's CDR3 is CASRLQQGSYEQYF. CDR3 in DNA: TGTGCCAGCAGATTACAACAGGGCTCCTACGAGCAGTACTTC.

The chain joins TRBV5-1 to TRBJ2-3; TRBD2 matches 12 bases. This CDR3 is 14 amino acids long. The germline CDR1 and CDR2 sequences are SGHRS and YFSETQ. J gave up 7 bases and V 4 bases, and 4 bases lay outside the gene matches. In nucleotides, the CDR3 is TGCGCCAGCAGCCGGACTAGCGGGGAATATACGCAGTATTTT. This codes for CASSRTSGEYTQYF.